A single sample is the source of the 4 T cell receptor beta chains below, sequenced in a study of T cells in localized non-small cell lung cancer. The assay was immunoSEQ multiplex PCR, and TCRdb's table has in-frame clones only and misses some. Seen here are roughly 1,900 clones, 35% to 45% observed once, and the top ten hold less than 9.5%. The sample consisted of lung tumor tissue, taken before any cancer treatment. These receptors were taken from a female donor of 60 years or more with stage I lung adenocarcinoma.

This clone is labeled as large. The chain uses TRBV11-3 and TRBJ2-1, with TRBD2 as a possible D gene (6 bases). This CDR3 is built from 15 residues. The V end lost 1 base, the J end lost 10 bases, and 17 bases lay between the germline ends. Germline V CDR1 and CDR2: SGHNT, YENEEA. The CDR3 DNA follows: TGTGCCAGCAGCTTAGTGGGGGAGGCGGGCAAGGAGCAGTTCTTC. Translation gives CASSLVGEAGKEQFF. The full variable domain, in which reference TRBV11-3 and TRBJ2-1 provide the parts outside the CDR3, is EAGVVQSPRYKIIEKKQPVAFWCNPISGHNTLYWYLQNLGQGPELLIRYENEEAVDDSQLPKDRFSAERLKGVDSTLKIQPAELGDSAVYLCASSLVGEAGKEQFFGPGTRLTVL.

The chain joins TRBV29-1 to TRBJ2-7, with D uncertain. Germline V CDR1 and CDR2: SQVTM, ANQGSEA. The CDR3 contains 12 residues. The V gene lost 3 bases and the J gene lost 7 bases, with 13 bases spanning the gap. The DNA of the CDR3 is TGCAGCGTTGAGACTCGACAAGGGGAGCAGTACTTC. It specifies CSVETRQGEQYF.

This clone is medium-sized. The gene calls are TRBV11-3 and TRBJ2-7; D may correspond to TRBD1 or TRBD2 (7 bases each). This CDR3 region has 14 residues. Trimming stripped 1 base from V and 5 bases from J, with 12 bases between. CDR1 and CDR2 (germline): SGHNT, YENEEA. The CDR3 DNA is TGTGCCAGCAGCTTAGTGGGAGGGACAGACGAGCAGTACTTC. Translation gives CASSLVGGTDEQYF.

The CDR3, as DNA: TGTGCCAGTAGTATAAGCGGGGGGGCAGGCAATGAGCAGTTCTTC. This translates into CASSISGGAGNEQFF. The chain has TRBV19 and TRBJ2-1; 10 bases fit TRBD2. The CDR3 runs to 15 residues. V lost 2 bases to trimming and J lost 6 bases; unmatched junction nucleotides: 4. The germline CDR1 and CDR2 sequences are LNHDA and SQIVND (reference sequence).